These T cell receptor beta chains were read from a single sample in a study of blood T cell repertoires in COVID-19. Profiling relied on immunoSEQ multiplex PCR, and the TCRdb table lists in-frame clones only, not all of them. The sample has around 70,000 clones; roughly four fifths are singletons. The sample was peripheral blood. Receptors were obtained from a woman in her sixties with acute or convalescent COVID-19. Both conserved end residues are part of each CDR3. The D gene is left open where the match is weak. Size is stated for part of the rows, as once, few or many counts, or as a class when the clone is expanded.

>NA|TRBD1|TRBJ1-2|TRBV7-8
CASSSDGTGYGYTF
TGTGCCAGCAGCTCAGATGGGACAGGGTATGGCTACACCTTC
>NA|NA|TRBJ1-2|TRBV5-4
CASSPRGGAYGYTF
TGTGCCAGCAGCCCAAGGGGAGGTGCCTATGGCTACACCTTC
>NA|TRBD1|TRBJ2-5|TRBV19
CASSMSGQGGTQYF
TGTGCCAGTAGTATGAGCGGACAGGGAGGGACCCAGTACTTC
>NA|TRBD2|TRBJ2-7|TRBV18
CASSPVGVVLAGLNPYEQYF
TGTGCCAGCTCGCCCGTCGGGGTGGTTCTAGCGGGATTGAATCCCTACGAGCAGTACTTC
>NA|TRBD1|TRBJ2-5|TRBV7-9
CASSLGQGDTGAQYF
TGTGCCAGCAGCTTAGGACAGGGCGATACAGGGGCCCAGTACTTC
>NA|NA|TRBJ1-3|TRBV11-2
CASSFTRVSGNTIYF
TGTGCCAGCAGCTTCACACGGGTCTCTGGAAACACCATATATTTT
>NA|TRBD1|TRBJ2-5|TRBV7-3
CASSALPGQGEETQYF
TGTGCCAGCAGCGCACTACCGGGACAGGGTGAGGAGACCCAGTACTTC
>NA|NA|TRBJ1-4|TRBV5-6
CASSPFARTEVNEKLFF
TGTGCCAGCAGCCCATTCGCTCGGACAGAAGTTAATGAAAAACTGTTTTTT
>NA|NA|TRBJ1-4|TRBV27
CASSPQGLNEKLFF
TGTGCCAGCAGTCCACAGGGCCTTAATGAAAAACTGTTTTTT
>NA|NA|TRBJ1-2|TRBV5-1
CASSHGGDYGYTF
TGCGCCAGCAGCCACGGGGGGGACTATGGCTACACCTTC
>NA|TRBD1|TRBJ2-7|TRBV14
CASSQGQFLGYEQYF
TGTGCCAGCAGCCAGGGACAGTTTTTGGGGTACGAGCAGTACTTC
>once|TRBD2|TRBJ2-1|TRBV5-1
CASSRGLAGVYNEQFF
TGCGCCAGCAGCCGTGGACTAGCGGGGGTGTACAATGAGCAGTTCTTC
>NA|TRBD2|TRBJ2-3|TRBV3-1/TRBV3-2
CASSALTSGSTDTQYF
TGTGCCAGCAGCGCGCTGACTAGCGGGAGCACAGATACGCAGTATTTT
>NA|TRBD2|TRBJ2-1|TRBV24-1
CATSETGLASYNEQFF
TGTGCCACCAGTGAGACGGGACTAGCGAGTTACAATGAGCAGTTCTTC
>NA|NA|TRBJ2-5|TRBV13
CASSRGVSQETQYF
TGTGCCAGCAGCCGAGGAGTTTCGCAAGAGACCCAGTACTTC
>NA|TRBD1|TRBJ2-7|TRBV7-3
CASSLDRAREQYF
TGTGCCAGCAGCCTCGACAGGGCCCGCGAGCAGTACTTC
>NA|NA|TRBJ2-3|TRBV3-1/TRBV3-2
CASSQTGLKDTQYF
TGTGCCAGCAGCCAAACAGGGTTAAAGGATACGCAGTATTTT
>NA|NA|TRBJ1-2|TRBV6-2/TRBV6-3
CASSYTGKLNHGYTF
TGTGCCAGCAGTTACACAGGAAAGTTAAACCATGGCTACACCTTC
>few|TRBD1|TRBJ1-6|TRBV7-2
CASSLVLTGSSPLHF
TGTGCCAGCAGCTTAGTTCTGACAGGGAGTTCACCCCTCCACTTT
>NA|NA|TRBJ1-1|TRBV6-5
CASSPRGRAEAFF
TGTGCCAGCAGTCCACGAGGGCGCGCTGAAGCTTTCTTT
>NA|NA|TRBJ1-1|TRBV12-3/TRBV12-4
CASSFYLFGVFF
TGTGCCAGCAGTTTCTACTTATTTGGAGTTTTCTTT
>once|NA|TRBJ1-2|TRBV19
CASSAPGMANYGYTF
TGTGCCAGTAGTGCCCCAGGGATGGCTAACTATGGCTACACCTTC
>NA|TRBD1|TRBJ2-2|TRBV9
CASSVGYRGQSGELFF
TGTGCCAGCAGCGTAGGCTACAGGGGGCAGAGCGGGGAGCTGTTTTTT
>NA|NA|TRBJ2-1|TRBV18
CASSVLADNEQFF
TGTGCCAGCTCAGTTCTAGCAGACAATGAGCAGTTCTTC
>NA|TRBD1|TRBJ1-5|TRBV6-5
CASSFGTGGSPQHF
TGTGCCAGCAGTTTTGGGACAGGGGGGTCGCCCCAGCATTTT
>NA|TRBD1|TRBJ2-7|TRBV6-6
CASSTGGSSYEQYF
TGTGCCAGCAGTACAGGGGGAAGCTCCTACGAGCAGTACTTC
>NA|TRBD2|TRBJ2-7|TRBV3-1/TRBV3-2
CASSPGLAGIGEQYF
TGTGCCAGCAGCCCCGGACTAGCGGGAATCGGCGAGCAGTACTTC
>once|NA|TRBJ1-1|TRBV3-1/TRBV3-2
CASSQDLRAEAFF
TGTGCCAGCAGCCAAGACCTGAGGGCTGAAGCTTTCTTT
>NA|NA|TRBJ1-2|TRBV11-1
CASSLGTLGGYTF
TGTGCCAGCAGCTTGGGGACTCTAGGTGGCTACACCTTC
>NA|TRBD1|TRBJ1-1|TRBV5-1
CASRPDRSVNTEAFF
TGCGCCAGCAGACCGGACAGGTCTGTGAACACTGAAGCTTTCTTT
>NA|NA|TRBJ2-5|TRBV7-9
CASSLEVAKETQYF
TGTGCCAGCAGCTTAGAGGTAGCCAAAGAGACCCAGTACTTC
>NA|NA|TRBJ1-1|TRBV19
CASSMYGGTEAFF
TGTGCCAGTAGTATGTACGGAGGGACTGAAGCTTTCTTT
>NA|TRBD1|TRBJ1-4|TRBV9
CASSVRQGQNEKLFF
TGTGCCAGCAGCGTTCGACAGGGCCAAAATGAAAAACTGTTTTTT
>NA|NA|TRBJ1-5|TRBV19
CASSIKGGWAQHF
TGTGCCAGTAGTATAAAGGGAGGATGGGCCCAGCATTTT
>few|NA|TRBJ2-1|TRBV18
CASSRLGGYGNEQFF
TGTGCCAGCTCACGACTCGGAGGGTACGGCAATGAGCAGTTCTTC
>NA|NA|TRBJ2-7|TRBV6-6
CASSGERSSYEQYF
TGTGCCAGCAGCGGAGAGAGAAGCTCCTACGAGCAGTACTTC
>NA|TRBD1|TRBJ2-7|TRBV7-8
CASSPRITGGAYREQYF
TGTGCCAGCAGCCCAAGGATAACAGGGGGCGCTTACCGCGAGCAGTACTTC
>NA|NA|TRBJ2-5|TRBV5-5
CASSLDREETQYF
TGTGCCAGCAGCTTGGACAGGGAAGAGACCCAGTACTTC
>few|TRBD2|TRBJ2-2|TRBV5-6
CASSVNGGTRRFGELFF
TGTGCCAGCAGTGTTAACGGCGGGACTAGACGATTCGGGGAGCTGTTTTTT
>NA|NA|TRBJ2-1|TRBV24-1
CATSDPGPYNEQFF
TGTGCCACCAGTGACCCGGGTCCTTACAATGAGCAGTTCTTC
>NA|NA|TRBJ1-6|TRBV21-1
CASSSSENRDRAITSKNSPLHF
TGTGCCAGCAGCTCAAGCGAAAACCGGGACAGGGCTATTACCTCTAAAAATTCACCCCTCCACTTT
>NA|TRBD2|TRBJ2-1|TRBV11-2
CASSQSLLAGANEQFF
TGTGCCAGCAGCCAATCCCTTCTAGCGGGGGCGAATGAGCAGTTCTTC
>NA|NA|TRBJ1-2|TRBV7-6
CASSPERLNYGYTF
TGTGCCAGCAGTCCAGAACGACTGAACTATGGCTACACCTTC
>NA|TRBD2|TRBJ2-1|TRBV29-1
CSVPALAGRDNEQFF
TGCAGCGTTCCTGCTCTAGCGGGGCGCGACAATGAGCAGTTCTTC
>NA|TRBD1|TRBJ2-7|TRBV3-1/TRBV3-2
CASSLQEDRGDEQYF
TGTGCCAGCAGCCTCCAAGAGGACAGGGGTGATGAGCAGTACTTC
>NA|NA|TRBJ2-1|TRBV7-3
CASSLRVGEGNEQFF
TGTGCCAGCAGCTTAAGAGTGGGAGAGGGTAATGAGCAGTTCTTC
>NA|NA|TRBJ2-2|TRBV12-2
CASRLELAGVTGELFF
TGTGCAAGTCGCTTAGAGCTAGCGGGAGTCACCGGGGAGCTGTTTTTT
>NA|NA|TRBJ2-7|TRBV28
CASSSPGLRRYF
TGTGCCAGCAGTTCCCCGGGACTCCGGCGGTACTTC